These T cell receptor beta chains were read from a single sample in a study of response to subunit inactivated influenza vaccine. Each CDR3 protein gets one entry after TCRdb re-called the RT-PCR reads with MiXCR. The sample shows some 800,000 distinct CDR3 sequences, roughly 20% of them seen only once. The material sequenced was PBMCs from blood, taken roughly 5 days after vaccination. Source of these receptors: a man aged 50 or older who received an inactivated influenza vaccine. CDR3s include the opening cysteine and the closing phenylalanine or tryptophan. The D gene is left open where the match is weak. Part of the rows lack a size; the others show once, few, many or a class for expanded clones.

TRBD1 TRBJ2-1 NA TRBV11-2 CASSLVSRGRTSDEQFF TGTGCCAGCAGCTTAGTTTCGAGGGGGCGGACTTCGGATGAGCAGTTCTTC
TRBD1 TRBJ2-7 NA TRBV10-1 CASRPDRGPSYEQYF TGCGCCAGCAGACCGGACAGGGGGCCTTCCTACGAGCAGTACTTC
NA TRBJ2-5 NA TRBV12-3/TRBV12-4 CASSPVGQTQYF TGTGCCAGCAGCCCGGTCGGCCAGACCCAGTACTTC
NA TRBJ2-7 NA TRBV6-5 CASSYGTSGEQYF TGTGCCAGCAGTTACGGAACGTCGGGCGAGCAGTACTTC
NA TRBJ2-7 few TRBV10-3 CAISGRQASSYEQYF TGTGCCATCAGTGGTCGACAGGCGAGCTCCTACGAGCAGTACTTC
TRBD2 TRBJ2-1 NA TRBV15 CATRGDSVLEQFF TGTGCCACCCGGGGGGACTCGGTGCTCGAGCAGTTCTTC
TRBD2 TRBJ2-1 few TRBV12-5 CASGLVLWQGGREQFF TGTGCTAGTGGTTTGGTACTCTGGCAGGGAGGGCGTGAGCAGTTCTTC
NA TRBJ1-1 few TRBV29-1 CSVDGARAEAFF TGCAGCGTTGATGGGGCGAGGGCTGAAGCTTTCTTT
NA TRBJ2-1 few TRBV9 CASSVGGGAVPYNEQFF TGTGCCAGCAGCGTGGGGGGCGGGGCGGTTCCCTACAATGAGCAGTTCTTC
NA TRBJ2-1 many TRBV7-2 CASSLPQANNEQFF TGTGCCAGCAGCCTGCCGCAGGCTAACAATGAGCAGTTCTTC
TRBD2 TRBJ2-5 NA TRBV2 CASSLAGLAGEETQYF TGTGCCAGCAGTTTAGCGGGACTAGCGGGAGAAGAGACCCAGTACTTC
NA TRBJ2-7 few TRBV12-3/TRBV12-4 CASSRDMYEQYF TGTGCCAGCAGCCGAGACATGTACGAGCAGTACTTC
NA TRBJ2-2 NA TRBV12-3/TRBV12-4 CASRTGLEVGELFF TGTGCCAGCAGGACAGGACTAGAGGTCGGGGAGCTGTTTTTT
NA TRBJ1-1 NA TRBV6-1 CASSGTRRTEAFF TGTGCCAGCAGTGGGACGAGGAGGACTGAAGCTTTCTTT
NA TRBJ1-1 few TRBV5-5 CASSYMTRRLEAFF TGTGCCAGCAGCTACATGACTCGACGGCTGGAAGCTTTCTTT
NA TRBJ2-1 few TRBV7-3 CASSRSAYNEQFF TGTGCCAGCAGCCGATCGGCTTACAATGAGCAGTTCTTC
TRBD1 TRBJ1-1 few TRBV29-1 CSTKTGMNTEAFF TGCAGCACCAAGACAGGGATGAACACTGAAGCTTTCTTT
NA TRBJ2-3 few TRBV6-1 CASSWTVTSTDTQYF TGTGCCAGCAGCTGGACAGTCACTAGCACAGATACGCAGTATTTT
NA TRBJ1-5 NA TRBV10-1 CASSEFGNQPQHF TGCGCCAGCAGTGAGTTCGGGAATCAGCCCCAGCATTTT
NA TRBJ2-5 NA TRBV7-9 CASSLGGVDSETQYF TGTGCCAGCAGCTTAGGTGGTGTGGATAGCGAGACCCAGTACTTC
TRBD2 TRBJ2-5 NA TRBV4-2 CASSFRLAGGQQETQYF TGTGCCAGCAGCTTCCGACTAGCGGGGGGTCAACAAGAGACCCAGTACTTC
TRBD2 TRBJ2-7 NA TRBV11-2 CASSLMVSSGGRNYEQYF TGTGCCAGCAGCTTAATGGTCTCGTCGGGGGGGAGGAATTACGAGCAGTACTTC
NA TRBJ1-5 NA TRBV19 CASSIGGGDSNQPQHF TGTGCCAGTAGTATAGGTGGGGGCGATAGCAATCAGCCCCAGCATTTT
TRBD1 TRBJ2-7 NA TRBV29-1 CSVALGQGADEQYF TGCAGCGTTGCATTGGGACAGGGGGCTGACGAGCAGTACTTC
NA TRBJ1-1 few TRBV5-1 CASSTQGYTEAFF TGCGCCAGCAGCACACAGGGTTACACTGAAGCTTTCTTT
TRBD1 TRBJ2-2 NA TRBV11-2 CASSYTGTGFLGENTGELFF TGTGCCAGCAGCTATACCGGGACAGGCTTTTTGGGGGAAAACACCGGGGAGCTGTTTTTT
NA TRBJ2-7 many TRBV12-3/TRBV12-4 CASSLTGWQYF TGTGCCAGCAGTTTGACAGGTTGGCAGTACTTC